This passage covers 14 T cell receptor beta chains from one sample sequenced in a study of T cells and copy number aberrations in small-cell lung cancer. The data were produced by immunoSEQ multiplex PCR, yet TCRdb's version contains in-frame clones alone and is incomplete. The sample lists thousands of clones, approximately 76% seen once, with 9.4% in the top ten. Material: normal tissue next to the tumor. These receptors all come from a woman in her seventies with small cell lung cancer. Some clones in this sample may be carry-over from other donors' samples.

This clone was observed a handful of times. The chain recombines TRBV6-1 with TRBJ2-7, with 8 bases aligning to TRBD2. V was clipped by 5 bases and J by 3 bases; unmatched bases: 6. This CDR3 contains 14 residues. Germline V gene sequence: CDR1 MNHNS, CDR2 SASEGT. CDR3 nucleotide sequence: TGTGCCAGCAGTTTGCGGGAGGAACGCTACGAGCAGTACTTC. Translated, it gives CASSLREERYEQYF.

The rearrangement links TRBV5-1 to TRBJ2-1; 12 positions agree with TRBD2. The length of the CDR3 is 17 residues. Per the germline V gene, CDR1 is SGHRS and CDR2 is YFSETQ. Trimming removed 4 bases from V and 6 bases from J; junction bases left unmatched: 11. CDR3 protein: CASSLDSTSGRRNEQFF. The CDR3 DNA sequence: TGCGCCAGCAGCCTCGACAGTACTAGCGGGAGGCGCAATGAGCAGTTCTTC.

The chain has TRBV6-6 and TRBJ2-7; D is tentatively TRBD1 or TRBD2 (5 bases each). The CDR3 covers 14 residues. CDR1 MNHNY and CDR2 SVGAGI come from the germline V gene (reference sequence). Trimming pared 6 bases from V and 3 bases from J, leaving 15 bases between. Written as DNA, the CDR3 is TGTGCCAGCAGCTATGGGACCCAGAACTACGAGCAGTACTTC. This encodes CASSYGTQNYEQYF.

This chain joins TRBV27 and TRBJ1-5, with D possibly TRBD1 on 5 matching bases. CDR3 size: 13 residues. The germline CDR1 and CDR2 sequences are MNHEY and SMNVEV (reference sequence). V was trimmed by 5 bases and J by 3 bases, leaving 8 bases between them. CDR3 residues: CASSQGYNQPQHF. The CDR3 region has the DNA TGTGCCAGCAGTCAGGGCTACAATCAGCCCCAGCATTTT.

CDR3 DNA: TGTGCCAGCAGCTTACGGCCAAACAGGGGGCGTTACAATGAGCAGTTCTTC. It is translated as CASSLRPNRGRYNEQFF. The rearrangement uses TRBV11-2 and TRBJ2-1, with 9 positions matching TRBD1. The CDR3 spans 17 residues. The J segment lost 4 bases and the V segment lost 2 bases, leaving 9 bases of the junction unmatched. CDR1 and CDR2 (germline): SGHAT, FQNNGV. The entire variable domain, with the rest obtained from reference TRBV11-2 and TRBJ2-1, is as follows: EAGVAQSPRYKIIEKRQSVAFWCNPISGHATLYWYQQILGQGPKLLIQFQNNGVVDDSQLPKDRFSAERLKGVDSTLKIQPAKLEDSAVYLCASSLRPNRGRYNEQFFGPGTRLTVL.

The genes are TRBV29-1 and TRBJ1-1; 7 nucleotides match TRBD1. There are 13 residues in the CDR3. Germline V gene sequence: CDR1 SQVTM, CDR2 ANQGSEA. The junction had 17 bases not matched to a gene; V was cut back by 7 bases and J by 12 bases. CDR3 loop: CSAVFLGGAETFF. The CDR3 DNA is TGCAGCGCAGTCTTTTTAGGGGGCGCGGAGACTTTCTTT.

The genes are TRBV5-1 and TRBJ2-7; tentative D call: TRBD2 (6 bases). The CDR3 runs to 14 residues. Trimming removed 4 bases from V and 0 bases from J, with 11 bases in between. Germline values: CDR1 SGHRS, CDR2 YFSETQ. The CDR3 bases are TGCGCCAGCAGCCAACTAGCAACCTCCTACGAGCAGTACTTC. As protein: CASSQLATSYEQYF.

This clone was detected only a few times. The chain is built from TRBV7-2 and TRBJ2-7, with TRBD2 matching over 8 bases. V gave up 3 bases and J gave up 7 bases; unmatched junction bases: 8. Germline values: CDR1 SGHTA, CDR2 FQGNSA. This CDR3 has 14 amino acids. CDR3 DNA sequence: TGTGCCAGCAGCTTCCAGTCCGGGAGGGAAGAGCAGTACTTC. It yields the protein CASSFQSGREEQYF.

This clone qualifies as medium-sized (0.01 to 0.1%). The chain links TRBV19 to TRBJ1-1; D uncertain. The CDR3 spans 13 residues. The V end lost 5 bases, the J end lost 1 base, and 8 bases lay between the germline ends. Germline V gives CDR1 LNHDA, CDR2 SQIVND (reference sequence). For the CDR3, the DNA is TGTGCCAGTAGTTATGAACAGAACACTGAAGCTTTCTTT. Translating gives CASSYEQNTEAFF.

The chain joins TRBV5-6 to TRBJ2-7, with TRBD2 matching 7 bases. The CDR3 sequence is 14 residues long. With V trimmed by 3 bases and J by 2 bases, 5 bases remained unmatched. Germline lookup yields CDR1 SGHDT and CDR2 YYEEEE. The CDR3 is CASSSAGVAYEQYF. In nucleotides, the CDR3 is TGTGCCAGCAGCTCCGCGGGAGTAGCCTACGAGCAGTACTTC. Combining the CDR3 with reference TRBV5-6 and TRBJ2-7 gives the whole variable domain DAGVTQSPTHLIKTRGQQVTLRCSPKSGHDTVSWYQQALGQGPQFIFQYYEEEERQRGNFPDRFSGHQFPNYSSELNVNALLLGDSALYLCASSSAGVAYEQYFGPGTRLTVT.

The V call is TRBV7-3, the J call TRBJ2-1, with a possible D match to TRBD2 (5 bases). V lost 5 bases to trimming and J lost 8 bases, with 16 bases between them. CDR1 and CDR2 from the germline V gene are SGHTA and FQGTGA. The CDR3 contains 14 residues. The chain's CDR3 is CASSLGLATDEQFF. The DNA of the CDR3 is TGTGCCAGCAGCCTTGGGTTAGCGACGGATGAGCAGTTCTTC.

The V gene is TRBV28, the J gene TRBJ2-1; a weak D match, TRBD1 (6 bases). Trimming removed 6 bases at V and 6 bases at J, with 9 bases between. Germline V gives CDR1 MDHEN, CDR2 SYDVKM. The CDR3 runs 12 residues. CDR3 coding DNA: TGTGCCAGCAGCCAGGGGTCCAATGAGCAGTTCTTC. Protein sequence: CASSQGSNEQFF.

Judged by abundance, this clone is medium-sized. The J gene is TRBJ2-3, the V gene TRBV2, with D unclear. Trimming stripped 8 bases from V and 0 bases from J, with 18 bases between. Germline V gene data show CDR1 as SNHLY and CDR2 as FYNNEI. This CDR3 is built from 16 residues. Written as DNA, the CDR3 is TGTGCCAGCCGCATCGGTTTATCAGCTAGCACAGATACGCAGTATTTT. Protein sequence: CASRIGLSASTDTQYF.

The CDR3 nucleotides are TGTGCCTGGAGTCGGGGGGCGCAGGGTCAGCCCCAGCATTTT. Residues: CAWSRGAQGQPQHF. This chain links TRBV30 with TRBJ1-5, with TRBD1 as a possible D gene (6 bases). The CDR3 loop spans 14 amino acids. The germline V gene encodes CDR1 GTSNPN and CDR2 SVGIG (reference sequence). Trimming removed 2 bases at V and 6 bases at J, with 14 bases between.